This T cell receptor (beta chain) is drawn from a study of neoadjuvant nivolumab and ipilimumab in lung cancer. Study as a whole: Nivolumab 3 mg/kg was given days 1, 15 and 29, plus ipilimumab 1 mg/kg day 1 in combination.

From germline, CDR1 is SEHNR and CDR2 FQNEAQ (reference sequence). J gave up 4 bases and V 1 base, and 3 bases lay outside the gene matches. This CDR3 contains 15 residues. Overall study results and limits: Only two of four nivolumab-treated tumors gained richness and clonality by surgery.

Points on this clone: What it binds is not known.

Sequencing was performed with immunoSEQ multiplex PCR; in TCRdb, only in-frame clones are kept and a portion is missing. The top ten hold 18% of the sample, which has 25,000 to 30,000 clones, 70% to 80% seen once. The rearrangement links TRBV7-9 to TRBJ1-4, with 7 positions matching TRBD1. This TCR was recovered from an adult with non-small cell lung cancer. The sequencing used tumor tissue, collected after neoadjuvant nivolumab, alone or with ipilimumab, at or shortly before surgery. This CDR3 is CASSLVGQRNEKLFF. The CDR3 DNA reads TGTGCCAGCAGCTTAGTGGGACAGCGTAATGAAAAACTGTTTTTT.